These T cell receptor beta chains were read from a single sample in a study of beta chain features in type 1 diabetes. The table came from immunoSEQ multiplex PCR; TCRdb's copy has only in-frame clones and leaves some out. The data show almost 250,000 clones, 11% to 15% seen once. The specimen was naive CD4+ T cells from blood. The receptors come from a woman aged 40 to 50 in good health. Each CDR3 is given with its conserved first and last residue. Fields, in order: J gene, D gene, CDR3 length, V gene, clone size, CDR3 protein, CDR3 DNA. The D gene is left open where the match is weak. Clone size appears in some rows only: once, few, many, or a class for an expanded clone.

TRBJ2-7	TRBD2	14	TRBV5-1	NA	CASSPGRGDYEQYF	TGCGCCAGCAGCCCGGGGAGGGGTGACTACGAGCAGTACTTC
TRBJ2-1	NA	15	TRBV10-3	NA	CAISVSGSLSYEQFF	TGTGCCATCAGTGTATCGGGGTCTTTAAGTTATGAGCAGTTCTTC
TRBJ2-1	TRBD1	19	TRBV7-9	few	CASSRAGGIDRGHRNEQFF	TGTGCCAGCAGCAGGGCCGGCGGGATCGACAGGGGGCATCGCAATGAGCAGTTCTTC
TRBJ1-1	NA	13	TRBV14	few	CASSRQMNTEAFF	TGTGCCAGCAGCCGGCAGATGAACACTGAAGCTTTCTTT
TRBJ2-1	NA	14	TRBV5-4	few	CASSLMTTANEQFF	TGTGCCAGCAGCTTGATGACTACTGCCAATGAGCAGTTCTTC
TRBJ2-7	TRBD1	17	TRBV18	NA	CASSLRGTGGRSYEQYF	TGTGCCAGCTCACTAAGGGGAACAGGGGGCCGCTCCTACGAGCAGTACTTC
TRBJ1-1	NA	17	TRBV4-1	few	CASSQVDLEGRWPEAFF	TGCGCCAGCAGCCAAGTAGACCTCGAGGGCAGGTGGCCTGAAGCTTTCTTT
TRBJ2-7	TRBD1	16	TRBV27	NA	CASKSFMMQGAPEQYF	TGTGCCAGCAAATCGTTTATGATGCAGGGGGCGCCCGAGCAGTACTTC
TRBJ1-5	TRBD1	12	TRBV7-2	many	CASSRQQGMQHF	TGTGCCAGCAGCCGGCAACAGGGGATGCAGCATTTT
TRBJ2-1	NA	15	TRBV5-1	few	CASSSFSGRSNEQFF	TGCGCCAGCAGCTCTTTCTCTGGCAGGTCCAATGAGCAGTTCTTC
TRBJ1-2	NA	10	TRBV20-1	few	CSAGYGGYTF	TGCAGCGCAGGGTACGGTGGCTACACCTTC
TRBJ2-3	NA	18	TRBV11-2	few	CASSRRSGQSPSTDTQYF	TGTGCCAGCAGCCGTAGGAGCGGACAGAGCCCTAGCACAGATACGCAGTATTTT
TRBJ1-1	NA	13	TRBV18	NA	CASSQGLNTEAFF	TGTGCCAGCTCACAGGGACTAAACACTGAAGCTTTCTTT
TRBJ1-6	TRBD1	15	TRBV19	few	CASSIRQGRDSPLHF	TGTGCCAGTAGTATCAGACAGGGAAGGGATTCACCCCTCCACTTT
TRBJ2-5	TRBD2	16	TRBV18	NA	CASSPTSGGYQETQYF	TGTGCCAGCTCACCGACTAGCGGGGGATACCAAGAGACCCAGTACTTC
TRBJ2-3	TRBD2	16	TRBV5-4	few	CASSPKVSGATDTQYF	TGTGCCAGCAGTCCAAAGGTGAGCGGGGCCACAGATACGCAGTATTTT
TRBJ1-3	NA	15	TRBV7-9	NA	CASSFRGTSGNTIYF	TGTGCCAGCAGCTTTCGTGGGACATCAGGAAACACCATATATTTT
TRBJ2-5	NA	15	TRBV4-1	NA	CASSQEPAVEETQYF	TGCGCCAGCAGCCAAGAGCCGGCGGTTGAGGAGACCCAGTACTTC
TRBJ2-1	NA	13	TRBV29-1	few	CSVEREGGNEQFF	TGCAGCGTTGAGAGGGAGGGGGGCAATGAGCAGTTCTTC
TRBJ2-7	NA	13	TRBV6-5	few	CASSPDSSYEQYF	TGTGCCAGCAGTCCGGACAGCTCCTACGAGCAGTACTTC
TRBJ1-3	NA	15	TRBV18	NA	CASSPLGSSGNTIYF	TGTGCCAGCTCACCTCTCGGGAGTTCAGGAAACACCATATATTTT
TRBJ1-3	TRBD1	17	TRBV5-5	NA	CASSAWTGPSSGNTIYF	TGTGCCAGCAGCGCTTGGACAGGCCCGAGCTCTGGAAACACCATATATTTT
TRBJ2-7	NA	15	TRBV23-1	NA	CANQDSPRGSYEQYF	TGCGCCAACCAGGACAGTCCCAGGGGTTCCTACGAGCAGTACTTC
TRBJ1-1	TRBD1	17	TRBV19	NA	CASSTGAGQGMNTEAFF	TGTGCCAGTAGTACGGGCGCTGGACAGGGGATGAACACTGAAGCTTTCTTT
TRBJ1-4	TRBD1	15	TRBV2	NA	CASTRQGVLNEKLFF	TGTGCCAGCACCAGACAGGGGGTCCTTAATGAAAAACTGTTTTTT